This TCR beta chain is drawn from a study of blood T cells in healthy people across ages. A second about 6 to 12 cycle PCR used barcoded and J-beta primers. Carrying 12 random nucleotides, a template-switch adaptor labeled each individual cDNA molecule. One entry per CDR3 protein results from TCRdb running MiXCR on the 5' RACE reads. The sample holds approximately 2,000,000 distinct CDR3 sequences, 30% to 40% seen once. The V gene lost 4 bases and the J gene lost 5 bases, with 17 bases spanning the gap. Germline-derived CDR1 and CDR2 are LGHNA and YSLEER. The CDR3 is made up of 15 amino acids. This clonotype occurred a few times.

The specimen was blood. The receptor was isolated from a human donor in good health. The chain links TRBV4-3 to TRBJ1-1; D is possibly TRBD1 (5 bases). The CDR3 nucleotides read TGCGCCAGCAGCCCGATCTGGGGGGGTAAAACTGAAGCTTTCTTT. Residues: CASSPIWGGKTEAFF.